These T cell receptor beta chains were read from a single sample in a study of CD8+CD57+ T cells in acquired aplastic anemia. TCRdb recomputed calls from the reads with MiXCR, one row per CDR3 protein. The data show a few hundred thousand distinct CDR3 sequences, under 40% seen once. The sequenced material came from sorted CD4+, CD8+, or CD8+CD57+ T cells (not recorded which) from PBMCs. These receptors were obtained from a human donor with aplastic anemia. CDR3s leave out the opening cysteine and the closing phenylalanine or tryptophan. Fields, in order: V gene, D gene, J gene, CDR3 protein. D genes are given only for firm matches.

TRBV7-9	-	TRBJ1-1	ASSWAGDTEAF
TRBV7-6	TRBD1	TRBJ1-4	ASSSTGGGREKLF
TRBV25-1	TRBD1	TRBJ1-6	ASTLGTGYSLH
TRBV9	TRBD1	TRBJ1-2	ASSVPGGQGGYT
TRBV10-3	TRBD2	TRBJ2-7	AISATSAHEQY
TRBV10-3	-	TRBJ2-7	AISESGPGYEQY
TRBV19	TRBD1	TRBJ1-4	ASSGPGQRNEKLF
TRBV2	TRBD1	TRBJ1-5	ASSSSGTEFNQPQH
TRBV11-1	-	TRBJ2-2	ASSLDGQTNTGELF
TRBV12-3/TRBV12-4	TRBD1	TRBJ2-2	ASSFFGTGRTGELF
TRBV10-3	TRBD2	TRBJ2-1	AISVGLANYNEQF
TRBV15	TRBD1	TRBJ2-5	ATSRDQGQRKETQY
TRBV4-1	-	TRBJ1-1	ASSLRRDLNTEAF
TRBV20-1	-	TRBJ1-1	RMQGGTEAF
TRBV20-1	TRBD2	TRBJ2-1	SARRLGTSGNEQF
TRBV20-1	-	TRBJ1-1	SAGGRDTEAF
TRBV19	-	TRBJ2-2	ASSSSVVGELF
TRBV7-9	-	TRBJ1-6	ASRDSPLH
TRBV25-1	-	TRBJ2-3	ASSAEWGEFDTQY
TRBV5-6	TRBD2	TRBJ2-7	ASSLAGGIDEQY
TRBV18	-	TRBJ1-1	ASSPPEGRVAF
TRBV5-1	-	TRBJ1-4	ASSSEVANEKLF
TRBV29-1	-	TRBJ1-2	SVDASRADYGYT
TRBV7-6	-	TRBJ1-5	ASSPRTARGDQPQH
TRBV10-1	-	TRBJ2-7	ASRGQRGEQY
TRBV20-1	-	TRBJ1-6	SAHTGSSYNSPLH
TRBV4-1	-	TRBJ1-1	ASSQGQVLNYVNTEAF
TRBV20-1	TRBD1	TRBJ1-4	SATGTGPNEKLF
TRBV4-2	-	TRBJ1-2	ASSQEGRTNYGYT
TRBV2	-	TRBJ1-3	ASSESGAGGYTIY
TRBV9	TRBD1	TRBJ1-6	ASSTGTGSSPLH
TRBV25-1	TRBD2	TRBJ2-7	ATNTGLAGGTGEWYEQY
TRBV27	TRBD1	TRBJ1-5	ASSSHLDRGTQPQH
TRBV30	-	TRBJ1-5	AWSVGLSQPQH
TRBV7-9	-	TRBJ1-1	ASSPNSNQNTEAF
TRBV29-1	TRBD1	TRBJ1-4	SVEGARGQDNEKLF
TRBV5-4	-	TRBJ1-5	ASSVDSRDQPQH
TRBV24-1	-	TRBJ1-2	ATSAGPYFGYT
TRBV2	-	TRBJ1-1	ASSFGLYGDTEAF
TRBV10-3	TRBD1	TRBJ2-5	AISEWNRGRETQY
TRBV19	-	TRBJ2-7	AWSEWSGHYEQY
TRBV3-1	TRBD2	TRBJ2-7	ASSLRLPGLAGDYEQY
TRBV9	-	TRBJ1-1	ASRMSAGVNTEAF
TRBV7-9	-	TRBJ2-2	ASSSGLLF
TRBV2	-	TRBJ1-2	ASSFTPAFYGYT
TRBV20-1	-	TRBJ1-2	SASTGAGYT
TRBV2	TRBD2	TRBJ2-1	ASRKTSVSYNEQL
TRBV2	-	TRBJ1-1	ASTNERVNTEAF
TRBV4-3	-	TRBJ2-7	ASSQARLYEQY
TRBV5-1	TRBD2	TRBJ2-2	ASSSKLAGGRNTGELF
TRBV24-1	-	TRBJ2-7	ATSAPGASSYEQY
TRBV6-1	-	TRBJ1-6	ASSEDLGADSPLH
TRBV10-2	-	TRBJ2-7	ASSQEVGFEQY